This entry lists 12 T cell receptor beta chains sequenced from one sample in a study of CD8 T cells in ankylosing spondylitis. Each CDR3 protein is one row after TCRdb ran MiXCR on the 5' RACE reads. This table holds about 190,000 distinct CDR3 sequences, over 10% found once. Sequencing was done on a sample of blood, either unsorted or a sorted T cell fraction (not recorded which). Receptor source: a female donor with ankylosing spondylitis or in good health (not recorded which).

This clonotype was observed a few times. The V and J genes are TRBV12-3 or TRBV12-4 and TRBJ1-2, with 7 bases aligning to TRBD1. Trimming removed 8 bases from V and 4 bases from J; junction bases left unmatched: 13. The CDR3 extends over 15 amino acids. CDR3 loop: CASSDPRTGGYGYTF. In nucleotides, the CDR3 is TGTGCCAGCTCGGATCCGAGGACAGGAGGCTATGGCTACACCTTC.

There are many counts of this clonotype. The chain joins TRBV7-9 to TRBJ1-2, with D unresolved. Germline V gene sequence: CDR1 SEHNR, CDR2 FQNEAQ (reference sequence). The germline V and J ends were trimmed by 4 bases and 6 bases, with 12 bases remaining between them. This CDR3 is built from 13 residues. The CDR3 region has the DNA TGTGCCAGCAGCTCACGGGTCCTCGATGGCTACACCTTC. Translation: CASSSRVLDGYTF.

The chain joins TRBV19 to TRBJ2-5, with TRBD1 identical over 9 bases. With V trimmed by 6 bases and J by 4 bases, 9 bases remained unmatched. The CDR3 is 15 residues long. Germline V lookup: CDR1 LNHDA, CDR2 SQIVND (reference sequence). CDR3 sequence reads: CASSHLTGGGETQYF. The CDR3 coding sequence is TGTGCCAGTAGCCATCTGACAGGGGGAGGAGAGACCCAGTACTTC.

In its sample, this clonotype was seen many times. The chain has TRBV20-1 and TRBJ2-1; D remains unclear. CDR3 length: 11 amino acids. Between the trimmed V and J ends, which lost 7 bases and 2 bases, there was a span of 6 bases. CDR1 and CDR2 from the germline V gene are DFQATT and SNEGSKA (reference sequence). CDR3 sequence reads: CSGAAYNEQFF. The CDR3 bases are TGCAGTGGCGCGGCCTACAATGAGCAGTTCTTC.

Ten or more counts support this clonotype. The chain links TRBV12-3 or TRBV12-4 to TRBJ2-3, with 7 bases aligning to TRBD2. The CDR3 sequence is 16 residues long. The trim removed 2 bases at V and 2 bases at J, leaving 7 bases unmatched. The CDR3 loop is CASSLSRGVTTDTQYF. The CDR3 bases are TGTGCCAGCAGTTTAAGTCGGGGGGTTACCACAGATACGCAGTATTTT.

This clonotype was seen repeatedly, ten times or more. This chain joins TRBV6-1 and TRBJ2-1, with 9 bases identical to TRBD2. Trimming took 4 bases from V and 7 from J; bases not matched to a gene: 8. This CDR3 has 15 residues. CDR1 MNHNS and CDR2 SASEGT come from the germline V gene. CDR3 region: CASSVRLAASNEQFF. The CDR3 coding sequence is TGTGCCAGCAGTGTCCGACTAGCGGCTTCGAATGAGCAGTTCTTC.

This clonotype has a count of ten or more. The gene calls are TRBV7-3 and TRBJ2-1; D uncertain. CDR3 length equals 19 residues. V was clipped by 6 bases and J by 6 bases, with 30 bases between them. The V gene's germline CDR1 is SGHTA and CDR2 FQGTGA. CDR3 loop: CASSPGQQILPATRNEQFF. The CDR3 DNA is TGTGCCAGCAGTCCTGGGCAGCAAATTCTACCGGCGACTCGCAATGAGCAGTTCTTC.

This clonotype was detected ten times or more. The chain recombines TRBV5-6 with TRBJ2-2, with D possibly being TRBD1 (5 bases). CDR1 is SGHDT and CDR2 is YYEEEE in the germline V gene. CDR3 length: 16 residues. The V gene lost 0 bases and the J gene lost 2 bases, with 11 bases spanning the gap. The CDR3 coding sequence is TGTGCCAGCAGCTTGGCCGGTGGGGCCAACACCGGGGAGCTGTTTTTT. Amino acids: CASSLAGGANTGELFF.

Many counts were recorded for this clonotype. This rearrangement joins TRBV7-9 to TRBJ1-2; 7 bases agree with TRBD1. Trimming removed 1 base from V and 5 bases from J; junction bases left unmatched: 4. Germline CDR1 and CDR2: SEHNR and FQNEAQ (reference sequence). The CDR3 runs 14 residues. CDR3: CASSLGGTAYGYTF. For the CDR3, the DNA is TGTGCCAGCAGCTTAGGAGGGACAGCTTATGGCTACACCTTC.

V and J are TRBV7-9 and TRBJ2-7, with D unresolved. V lost 3 bases to trimming and J lost 5 bases, with 11 bases between them. The CDR3 length is 13 residues. The germline gives CDR1 SEHNR, CDR2 FQNEAQ (reference sequence). As DNA, the CDR3 is TGTGCCAGCAGCTTTCGTCAAGAGCACGAGCAGTACTTC. Translated, it gives CASSFRQEHEQYF.

At least ten counts were recorded for this clonotype. The chain employs TRBV4-3 and TRBJ2-7, with 14 bases aligning to TRBD2. The CDR3 is made up of 18 amino acids. Trimming cost V 0 bases and J 4 bases; bases outside gene matches: 8. CDR1 and CDR2 (germline): LGHNA, YSLEER. The CDR3 spells CASSQDRLAGGPGYEQYF. DNA of the CDR3: TGCGCCAGCAGCCAAGACCGACTAGCGGGAGGGCCGGGTTACGAGCAGTACTTC.

Ten or more counts support this clonotype. The chain combines TRBV15 with TRBJ2-3; D unresolved. The V gene's germline CDR1 is LNHNV and CDR2 YYDKDF (reference sequence). The CDR3 covers 13 residues. V lost 3 bases, J lost 1 base, and 5 bases lay in between. The CDR3 sequence: CATSRTGTDTQYF. The CDR3 nucleotides are TGTGCCACCAGCAGGACCGGCACAGATACGCAGTATTTT. The full variable domain, completed using reference TRBV15 and TRBJ2-3, is DAMVIQNPRYQVTQFGKPVTLSCSQTLNHNVMYWYQQKSSQAPKLLFHYYDKDFNNEADTPDNFQSRRPNTSFCFLDIRSPGLGDTAMYLCATSRTGTDTQYFGPGTRLTVL.